This T cell receptor (beta chain) derives from a study of blood T cell repertoires in COVID-19. Only in-frame clones appear in the TCRdb table, and some are missing; sequencing was by immunoSEQ multiplex PCR. The sample carries about 490,000 clones, 70% to 90% recorded once. V was clipped by 5 bases and J by 5 bases; unmatched bases: 7. This CDR3 region has 15 residues. The germline CDR1 and CDR2 sequences are SEHNR and FQNEAQ (reference sequence). The receptor comes from a human donor in a cohort sampled during active COVID-19. The specimen sequenced was peripheral blood. The V and J genes are TRBV7-9 and TRBJ1-2, with TRBD1 identical over 11 bases. In nucleotides, the CDR3 is TGTGCCAGCAGCCCCGCCGGGACAGGGGGTTATGGCTACACCTTC. Its translation: CASSPAGTGGYGYTF.